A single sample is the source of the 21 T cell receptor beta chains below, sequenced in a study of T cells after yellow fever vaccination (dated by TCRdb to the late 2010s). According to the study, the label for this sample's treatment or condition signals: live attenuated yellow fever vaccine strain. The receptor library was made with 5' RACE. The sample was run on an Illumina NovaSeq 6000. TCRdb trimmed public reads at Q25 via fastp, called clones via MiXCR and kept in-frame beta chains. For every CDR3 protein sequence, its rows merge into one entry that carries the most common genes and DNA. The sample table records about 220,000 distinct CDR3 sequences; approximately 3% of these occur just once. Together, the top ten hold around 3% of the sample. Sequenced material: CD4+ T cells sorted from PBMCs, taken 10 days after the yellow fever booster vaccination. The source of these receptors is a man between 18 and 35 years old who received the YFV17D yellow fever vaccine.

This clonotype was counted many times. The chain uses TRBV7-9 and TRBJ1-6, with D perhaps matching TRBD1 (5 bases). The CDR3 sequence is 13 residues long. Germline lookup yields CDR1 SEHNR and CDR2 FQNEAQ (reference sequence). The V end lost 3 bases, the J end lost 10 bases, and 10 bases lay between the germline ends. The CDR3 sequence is CASSLEGRSPLHF. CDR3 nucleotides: TGTGCCAGCAGCTTGGAGGGGAGATCACCCCTCCACTTT.

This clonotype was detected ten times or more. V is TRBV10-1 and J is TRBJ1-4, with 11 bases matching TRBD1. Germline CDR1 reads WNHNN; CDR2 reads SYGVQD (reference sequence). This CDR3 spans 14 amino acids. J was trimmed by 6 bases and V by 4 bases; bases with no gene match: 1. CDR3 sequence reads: CASSGTGGDEKLFF. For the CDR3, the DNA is TGCGCCAGCAGTGGGACAGGGGGCGATGAAAAACTGTTTTTT.

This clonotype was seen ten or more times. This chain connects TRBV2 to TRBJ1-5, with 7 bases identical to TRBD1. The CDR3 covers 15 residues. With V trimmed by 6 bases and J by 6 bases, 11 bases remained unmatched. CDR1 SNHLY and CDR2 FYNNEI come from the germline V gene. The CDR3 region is CASRDHTGVSQPQHF. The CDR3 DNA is TGTGCCAGCAGGGACCATACAGGGGTCAGTCAGCCCCAGCATTTT.

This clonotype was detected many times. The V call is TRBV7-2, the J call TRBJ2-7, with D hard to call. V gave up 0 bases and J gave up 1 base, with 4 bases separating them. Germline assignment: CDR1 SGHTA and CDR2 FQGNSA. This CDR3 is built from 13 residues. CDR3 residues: CASSLAGSYEQYF. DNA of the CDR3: TGTGCCAGCAGCTTAGCCGGGTCCTACGAGCAGTACTTC. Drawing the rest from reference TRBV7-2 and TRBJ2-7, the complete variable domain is GAGVSQSPSNKVTEKGKDVELRCDPISGHTALYWYRQSLGQGLEFLIYFQGNSAPDKSGLPSDRFSAERTGGSVSTLTIQRTQQEDSAVYLCASSLAGSYEQYFGPGTRLTVT.

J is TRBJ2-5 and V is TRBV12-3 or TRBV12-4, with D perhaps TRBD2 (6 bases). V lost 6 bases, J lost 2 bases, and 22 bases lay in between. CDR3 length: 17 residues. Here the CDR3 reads CASRPPRGAPTQETQYF. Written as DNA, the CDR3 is TGTGCCAGCAGACCCCCCCGCGGGGCTCCTACTCAAGAGACCCAGTACTTC.

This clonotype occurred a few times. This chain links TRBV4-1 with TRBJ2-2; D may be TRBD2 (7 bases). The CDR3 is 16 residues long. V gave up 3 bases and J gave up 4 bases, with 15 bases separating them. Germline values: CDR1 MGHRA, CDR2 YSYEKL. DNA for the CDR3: TGCGCCAGCAGCCAGGGCGGGGGCGCCGGCACCGGGGAGCTGTTTTTT. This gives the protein CASSQGGGAGTGELFF.

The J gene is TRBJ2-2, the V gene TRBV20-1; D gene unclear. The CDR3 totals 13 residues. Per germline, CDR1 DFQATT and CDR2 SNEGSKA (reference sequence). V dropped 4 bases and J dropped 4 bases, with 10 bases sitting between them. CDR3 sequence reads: CSAKRLGTGELFF. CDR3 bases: TGCAGTGCTAAGCGCCTGGGCACCGGGGAGCTGTTTTTT.

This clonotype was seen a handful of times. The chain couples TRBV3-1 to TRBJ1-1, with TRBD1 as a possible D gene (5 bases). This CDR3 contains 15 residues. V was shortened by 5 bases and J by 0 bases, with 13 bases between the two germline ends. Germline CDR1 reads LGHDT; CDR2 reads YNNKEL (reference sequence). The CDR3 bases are TGTGCCAGCAGCTCATGGGGCTCCATGAACACTGAAGCTTTCTTT. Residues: CASSSWGSMNTEAFF.

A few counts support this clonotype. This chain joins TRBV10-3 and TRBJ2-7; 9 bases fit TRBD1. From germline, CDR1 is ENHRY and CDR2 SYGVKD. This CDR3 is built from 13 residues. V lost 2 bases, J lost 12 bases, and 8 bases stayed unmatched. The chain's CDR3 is CAISEGTGMYTYF. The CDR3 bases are TGTGCCATCAGTGAGGGGACAGGGATGTATACGTACTTC.

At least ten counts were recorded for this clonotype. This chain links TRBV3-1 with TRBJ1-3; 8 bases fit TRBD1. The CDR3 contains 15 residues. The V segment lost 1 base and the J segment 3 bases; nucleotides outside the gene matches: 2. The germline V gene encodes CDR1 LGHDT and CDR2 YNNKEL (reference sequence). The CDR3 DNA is TGTGCCAGCAGCCAAGCAGGGGGCTATGGAAACACCATATATTTT. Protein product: CASSQAGGYGNTIYF.

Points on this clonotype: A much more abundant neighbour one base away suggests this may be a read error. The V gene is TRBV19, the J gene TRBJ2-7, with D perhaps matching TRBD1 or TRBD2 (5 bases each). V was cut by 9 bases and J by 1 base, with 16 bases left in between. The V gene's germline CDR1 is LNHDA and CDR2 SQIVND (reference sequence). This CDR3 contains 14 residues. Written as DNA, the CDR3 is TGTGCCAGGCCGGGACCCAACTCTTCCTACGAGCAGTACTTC. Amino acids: CARPGPNSSYEQYF.

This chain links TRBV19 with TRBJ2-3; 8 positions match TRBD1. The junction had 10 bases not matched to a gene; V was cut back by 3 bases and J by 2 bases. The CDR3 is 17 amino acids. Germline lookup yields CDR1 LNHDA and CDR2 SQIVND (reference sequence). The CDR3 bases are TGTGCCAGTAGTATCACCCACAGGGGGAGGCCCACAGATACGCAGTATTTT. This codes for CASSITHRGRPTDTQYF.

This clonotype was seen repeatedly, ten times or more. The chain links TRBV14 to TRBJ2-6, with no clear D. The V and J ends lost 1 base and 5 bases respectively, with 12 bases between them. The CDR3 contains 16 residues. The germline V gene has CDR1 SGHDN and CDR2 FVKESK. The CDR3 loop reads CASSQASQRWANVLTF. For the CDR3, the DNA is TGTGCCAGCAGCCAAGCCTCCCAGAGGTGGGCCAACGTCCTGACTTTC.

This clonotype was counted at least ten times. CDR3 nucleotide sequence: TGTGCCAGCAGTTACTCGATCGGACAGGGGGAAGAGACCCAGTACTTC. Its protein is CASSYSIGQGEETQYF. This chain connects TRBV6-2 or TRBV6-3 to TRBJ2-5; 10 nucleotides align to TRBD1. The CDR3 is 16 residues long. Germline assignment: CDR1 MNHEY and CDR2 SVGEGT. V dropped 0 bases and J dropped 3; count of bases not matched to a gene: 4.

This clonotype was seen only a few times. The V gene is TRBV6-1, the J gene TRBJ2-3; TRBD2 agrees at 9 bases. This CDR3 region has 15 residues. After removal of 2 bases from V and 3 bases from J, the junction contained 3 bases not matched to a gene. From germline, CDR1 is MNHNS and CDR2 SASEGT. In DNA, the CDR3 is TGTGCCAGCAGTGAACAGCGGGGGGTTACAGATACGCAGTATTTT. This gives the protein CASSEQRGVTDTQYF.

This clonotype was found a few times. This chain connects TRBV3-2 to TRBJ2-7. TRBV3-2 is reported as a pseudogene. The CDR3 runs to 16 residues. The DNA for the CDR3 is TGTGCCAGCAGCTCAAAAGAATACTGGGTCTCCTACGAGCAGTACTTC. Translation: CASSSKEYWVSYEQYF.

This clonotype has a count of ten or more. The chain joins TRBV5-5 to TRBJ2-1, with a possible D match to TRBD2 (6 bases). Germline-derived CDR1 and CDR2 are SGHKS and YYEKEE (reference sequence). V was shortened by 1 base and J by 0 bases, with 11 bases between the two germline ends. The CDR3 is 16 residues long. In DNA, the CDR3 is TGTGCCAGCAGCTTGTTTACCGGGGGCTCCTACAATGAGCAGTTCTTC. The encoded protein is CASSLFTGGSYNEQFF.

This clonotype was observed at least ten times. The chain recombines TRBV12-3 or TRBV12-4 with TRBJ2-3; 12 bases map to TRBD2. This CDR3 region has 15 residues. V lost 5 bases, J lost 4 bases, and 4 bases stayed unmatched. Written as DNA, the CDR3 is TGTGCCAGCAGTCCTAGCGGGGGGGCCGCAGATACGCAGTATTTT. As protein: CASSPSGGAADTQYF.

CDR3 region: CSGRLAGTPDTQYF. The CDR3 bases are TGCAGTGGCCGACTAGCGGGGACCCCCGATACGCAGTATTTT. V gene TRBV20-1 combines with J gene TRBJ2-3; TRBD2 matches 11 bases. There are 14 residues in the CDR3. V lost 7 bases and J lost 6; bases outside the gene matches: 9. The germline CDR1 and CDR2 sequences are DFQATT and SNEGSKA (reference sequence).

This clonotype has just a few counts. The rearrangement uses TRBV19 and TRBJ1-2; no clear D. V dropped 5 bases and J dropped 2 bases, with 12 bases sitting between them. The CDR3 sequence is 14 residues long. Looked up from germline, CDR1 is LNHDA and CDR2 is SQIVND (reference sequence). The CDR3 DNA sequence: TGTGCCAGTAGTGGACCCCTCGGGAACTATGGCTACACCTTC. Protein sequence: CASSGPLGNYGYTF.

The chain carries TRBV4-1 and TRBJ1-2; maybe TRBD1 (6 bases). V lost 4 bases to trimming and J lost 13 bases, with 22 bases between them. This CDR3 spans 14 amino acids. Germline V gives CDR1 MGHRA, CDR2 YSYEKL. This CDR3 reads CASSPPSIGGAFTF. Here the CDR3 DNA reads TGCGCCAGCAGCCCGCCATCAATCGGGGGCGCCTTCACCTTC.